These 18 T cell receptor beta chains originate from one sample sequenced in a study of cytomegalovirus exposure and HLA in healthy donors. The PCR employed 60 Vbeta primers together with 13 Jbeta primers. The table came from immunoSEQ multiplex PCR; TCRdb's copy has only in-frame clones and leaves some out. This sample has approximately 51,000 clones, with about 70% found just once. Sample: PBMCs. These receptors all stem from a young man in good health and CMV-seronegative.

This clone has more than one count but fewer than ten. The rearrangement joins TRBV7-2 to TRBJ2-3, with 9 positions matching TRBD2. The V gene's germline CDR1 is SGHTA and CDR2 FQGNSA. CDR3 length: 15 amino acids. The V and J ends lost 1 base and 3 bases, in that order; junction bases with no gene match: 2. CDR3 sequence: CASSLDLAGTDTQYF. CDR3 in DNA: TGTGCCAGCAGCTTAGACCTAGCGGGAACAGATACGCAGTATTTT.

The CDR3 DNA is TGTGCCATCCGGGGAGCGGGAGAGGGGTCCTACGAGCAGTACTTC. It specifies CAIRGAGEGSYEQYF. The gene calls are TRBV10-3 and TRBJ2-7; 8 positions match TRBD2. Unmatched junction bases numbered 10, after V lost 8 bases and J lost 1 base. Germline loops: CDR1 ENHRY, CDR2 SYGVKD. This CDR3 has 15 residues.

This chain uses TRBV7-2 with TRBJ2-1; 15 positions agree with TRBD2. CDR3 length: 15 amino acids. CDR1 is SGHTA, CDR2 FQGNSA, per germline. The ends lost 4 bases at V and 8 bases at J; junction bases unmatched: 3. The CDR3 protein is CASSWGLAGGDEQFF. The CDR3 nucleotides read TGTGCCAGCAGCTGGGGACTAGCGGGAGGAGATGAGCAGTTCTTC.

This chain connects TRBV18 to TRBJ1-4, with TRBD1 matching over 7 bases. Trimming at V came to 4 bases and at J to 3 bases, leaving 5 bases not matched to a gene. Germline V gene data show CDR1 as KGHSH and CDR2 as LQKENI. This CDR3 contains 15 residues. The DNA for the CDR3 is TGTGCCAGCTCACGAACAGGGGCGGCTAATGAAAAACTGTTTTTT. This encodes CASSRTGAANEKLFF.

The CDR3 region is CASSFREAGCTF. CDR3 in DNA: TGTGCCAGCAGCTTCAGGGAGGCCGGTTGCACCTTC. The chain couples TRBV5-6 to TRBJ1-2, with a tentative D call TRBD1 (5 bases). Trimming cost V 2 bases and J 13 bases, with 15 bases left between them. The germline V gene has CDR1 SGHDT and CDR2 YYEEEE. The CDR3 consists of 12 residues.

The count of this clone is one. The rearrangement uses TRBV6-5 and TRBJ2-3, with 9 positions matching TRBD1. Trimming removed 4 bases from V and 3 bases from J; junction bases left unmatched: 8. The germline V gene has CDR1 MNHEY and CDR2 SVGAGI. The CDR3 runs to 16 residues. The CDR3 DNA reads as TGTGCCAGCAGTTCTACAGGGGGCTCGTGGACAGATACGCAGTATTTT. It encodes CASSSTGGSWTDTQYF.

The chain employs TRBV2 and TRBJ2-3; 12 bases are a match to TRBD2. Germline assignment: CDR1 SNHLY and CDR2 FYNNEI. This CDR3 is built from 12 residues. J was trimmed by 8 bases and V by 6 bases; bases with no gene match: 0. The CDR3 region is CASRLAGGTQYF. CDR3 nucleotides: TGTGCCAGCAGACTAGCGGGAGGTACGCAGTATTTT.

The CDR3 reads CASREGGENIQYF. The DNA of the CDR3 is TGTGCCAGCAGGGAGGGGGGGGAAAACATTCAGTACTTC. The chain is built from TRBV2 and TRBJ2-4; D is perhaps TRBD2 (7 bases). CDR1 SNHLY and CDR2 FYNNEI come from the germline V gene. The V gene lost 6 bases and the J gene lost 5 bases, with 11 bases spanning the gap. This CDR3 is 13 amino acids long.

This clone showed up just a few times. The V and J genes are TRBV7-9 and TRBJ2-7, with D possibly matching TRBD2 (6 bases). The germline V gene has CDR1 SEHNR and CDR2 FQNEAQ (reference sequence). The CDR3 spans 13 residues. V shed 0 bases and J shed 5 bases, with 8 bases lying between them. The CDR3, as DNA: TGTGCCAGCAGCTTAGCGGGAGGCCACGAGCAGTACTTC. It is translated as CASSLAGGHEQYF. Variable domain in full (rest from reference TRBV7-9 and TRBJ2-7): DTGVSQNPRHKITKRGQNVTFRCDPISEHNRLYWYRQTLGQGPEFLTYFQNEAQLEKSRLLSDRFSAERPKGSFSTLEIQRTEQGDSAMYLCASSLAGGHEQYFGPGTRLTVT.

The rearrangement links TRBV4-1 to TRBJ2-5; possibly TRBD2 for D (6 bases). The J call may be wrong; the DNA end is better matched by TRBJ2-7. The CDR3 is 15 amino acids. Germline assignment: CDR1 MGHRA and CDR2 YSYEKL. CDR3 DNA: TGCGCCAGCAGCCAGATGGCTAGCGACTCCTACGAGCAGTACTTC. Its translation: CASSQMASDSYEQYF.

This clone has a handful of counts. The rearrangement links TRBV5-1 to TRBJ1-3; D possibly corresponds to TRBD1 (5 bases). The CDR3 extends over 18 amino acids. The V end lost 4 bases, the J end lost 0 bases, and 20 bases lay between the germline ends. Germline V gene sequence: CDR1 SGHRS, CDR2 YFSETQ. The CDR3 is CASSLGTGLRTSGNTIYF. The DNA for the CDR3 is TGCGCCAGCAGCCTGGGGACGGGATTAAGGACCTCTGGAAACACCATATATTTT. The variable domain in full, completed from reference TRBV5-1 and TRBJ1-3, reads KAGVTQTPRYLIKTRGQQVTLSCSPISGHRSVSWYQQTPGQGLQFLFEYFSETQRNKGNFPGRFSGRQFSNSRSEMNVSTLELGDSALYLCASSLGTGLRTSGNTIYFGEGSWLTVV.

The genes are TRBV30 and TRBJ1-5; D perhaps matches TRBD1 (5 bases). CDR3 size: 13 residues. CDR1 is GTSNPN and CDR2 is SVGIG in the germline V gene (reference sequence). Trimming removed 2 bases from V and 6 bases from J, with 11 bases in between. The CDR3: CAWSSGIGQPQHF. The CDR3 nucleotides are TGTGCCTGGAGTTCAGGGATCGGTCAGCCCCAGCATTTT.

This clone appeared once. The chain recombines TRBV5-1 with TRBJ2-1; TRBD2 might be the D (5 bases). Trimming took 5 bases from V and 0 from J, leaving 9 bases between them. This CDR3 is built from 14 residues. Germline V gene data show CDR1 as SGHRS and CDR2 as YFSETQ. CDR3 in DNA: TGCGCCAGCAGTGCGACTAACTCCTACAATGAGCAGTTCTTC. Encoded protein: CASSATNSYNEQFF.

The chain joins TRBV4-1 to TRBJ2-7; 11 bases align to TRBD2. V lost 2 bases to trimming and J lost 6 bases; unmatched junction nucleotides: 6. This CDR3 has 15 amino acids. Germline V gene lookup returns CDR1 MGHRA and CDR2 YSYEKL. Written as DNA, the CDR3 is TGCGCCAGCAGCCAATTAACTAGCGGGAGTTCCGAGCAGTACTTC. Protein product: CASSQLTSGSSEQYF.

The table lists this clone with a few counts. The V call is TRBV29-1, the J call TRBJ2-1, with 10 bases matching TRBD1. V lost 4 bases and J lost 9; bases outside the gene matches: 9. CDR1 is SQVTM and CDR2 is ANQGSEA in the germline V gene. There are 14 residues in the CDR3. CDR3 nucleotide sequence: TGCAGCGTTGGGGGGACAGGGGCTCCGGGTGAGCAGTTCTTC. Its translation is CSVGGTGAPGEQFF.

This clone was detected only a few times. The chain couples TRBV2 to TRBJ2-7; 7 bases map to TRBD1. Germline lookup yields CDR1 SNHLY and CDR2 FYNNEI. The CDR3 is 13 residues long. The junction had 8 bases not matched to a gene; V was cut back by 6 bases and J by 6 bases. The CDR3 here is CASSIGTAGEQYF. The CDR3 DNA is TGTGCCAGCAGCATAGGGACAGCCGGCGAGCAGTACTTC.

The chain employs TRBV5-1 and TRBJ1-1, with D maybe TRBD1 (6 bases). Trimming took off 4 bases at V and 0 bases at J, with 13 bases between the two ends. This CDR3 spans 15 amino acids. Germline V gene sequence: CDR1 SGHRS, CDR2 YFSETQ. The CDR3 loop is CASSDPGVMNTEAFF. The CDR3 nucleotides read TGCGCCAGCAGCGACCCAGGGGTTATGAACACTGAAGCTTTCTTT. The full variable domain, its missing parts supplied by reference TRBV5-1 and TRBJ1-1, is KAGVTQTPRYLIKTRGQQVTLSCSPISGHRSVSWYQQTPGQGLQFLFEYFSETQRNKGNFPGRFSGRQFSNSRSEMNVSTLELGDSALYLCASSDPGVMNTEAFFGQGTRLTVV.

This chain connects TRBV4-2 to TRBJ1-5, with D hard to call. This CDR3 comprises 14 residues. From germline, CDR1 is LGHNA and CDR2 YNFKEQ. V dropped 1 base and J dropped 5 bases, with 9 bases sitting between them. CDR3 sequence (DNA): TGTGCCAGCAGCCAAGGGCACGGGGATCAGCCCCAGCATTTT. Its protein is CASSQGHGDQPQHF.